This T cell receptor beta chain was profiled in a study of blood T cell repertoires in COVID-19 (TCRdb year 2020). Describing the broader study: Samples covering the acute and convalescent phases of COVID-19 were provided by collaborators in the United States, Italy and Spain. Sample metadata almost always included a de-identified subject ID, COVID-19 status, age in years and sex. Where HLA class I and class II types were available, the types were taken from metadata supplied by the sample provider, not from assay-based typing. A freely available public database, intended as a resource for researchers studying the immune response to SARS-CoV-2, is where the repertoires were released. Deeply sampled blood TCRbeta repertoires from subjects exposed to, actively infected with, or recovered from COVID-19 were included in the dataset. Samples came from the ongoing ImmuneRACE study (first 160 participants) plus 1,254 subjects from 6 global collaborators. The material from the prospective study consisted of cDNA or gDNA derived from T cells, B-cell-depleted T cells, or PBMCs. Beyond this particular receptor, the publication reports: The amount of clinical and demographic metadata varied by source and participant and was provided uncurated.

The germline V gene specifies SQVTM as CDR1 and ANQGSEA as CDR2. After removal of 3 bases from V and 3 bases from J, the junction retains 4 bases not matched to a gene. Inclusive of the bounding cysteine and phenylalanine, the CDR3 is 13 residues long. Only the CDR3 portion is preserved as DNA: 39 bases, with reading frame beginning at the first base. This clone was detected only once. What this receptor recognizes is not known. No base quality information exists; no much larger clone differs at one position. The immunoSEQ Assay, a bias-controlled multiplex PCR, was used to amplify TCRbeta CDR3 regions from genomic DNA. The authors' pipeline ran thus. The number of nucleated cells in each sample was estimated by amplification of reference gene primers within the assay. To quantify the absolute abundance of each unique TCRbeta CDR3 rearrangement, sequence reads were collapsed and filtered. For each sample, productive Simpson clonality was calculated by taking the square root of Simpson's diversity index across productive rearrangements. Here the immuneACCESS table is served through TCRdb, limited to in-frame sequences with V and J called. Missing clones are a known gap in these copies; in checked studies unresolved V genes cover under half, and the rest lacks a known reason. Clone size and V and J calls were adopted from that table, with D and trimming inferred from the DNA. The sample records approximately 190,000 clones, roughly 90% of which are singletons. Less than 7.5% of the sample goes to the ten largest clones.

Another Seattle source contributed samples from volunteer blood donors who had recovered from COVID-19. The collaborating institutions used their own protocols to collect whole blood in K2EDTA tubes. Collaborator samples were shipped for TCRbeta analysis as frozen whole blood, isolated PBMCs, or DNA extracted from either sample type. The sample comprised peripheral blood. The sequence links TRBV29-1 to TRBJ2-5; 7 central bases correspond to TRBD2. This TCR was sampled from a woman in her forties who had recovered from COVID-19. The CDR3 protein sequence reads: CSVERLAEETQYF. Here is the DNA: TGCAGCGTTGAGAGACTAGCCGAAGAGACCCAGTACTTC.